The clone carrying this TCR beta chain showed up many times. TCRdb called the RT-PCR reads again in MiXCR, with one record for every CDR3 protein. The sample shows almost 700,000 distinct CDR3 sequences, approximately 14% of them seen only once. V lost 6 bases and J 0 bases, leaving 16 bases between the germline ends. This CDR3 region has 15 residues. Germline V lookup: CDR1 SQVTM, CDR2 ANQGSEA. The source material was memory CD4+ T cells from blood. V and J are TRBV29-1 and TRBJ2-3; D unresolved. The sequence derives from a female donor in good health, serving as a healthy control. CDR3 in DNA: TGCAGCGTAACCCGGGCCGGGCCCAGCACAGATACGCAGTATTTT. Translation: CSVTRAGPSTDTQYF.